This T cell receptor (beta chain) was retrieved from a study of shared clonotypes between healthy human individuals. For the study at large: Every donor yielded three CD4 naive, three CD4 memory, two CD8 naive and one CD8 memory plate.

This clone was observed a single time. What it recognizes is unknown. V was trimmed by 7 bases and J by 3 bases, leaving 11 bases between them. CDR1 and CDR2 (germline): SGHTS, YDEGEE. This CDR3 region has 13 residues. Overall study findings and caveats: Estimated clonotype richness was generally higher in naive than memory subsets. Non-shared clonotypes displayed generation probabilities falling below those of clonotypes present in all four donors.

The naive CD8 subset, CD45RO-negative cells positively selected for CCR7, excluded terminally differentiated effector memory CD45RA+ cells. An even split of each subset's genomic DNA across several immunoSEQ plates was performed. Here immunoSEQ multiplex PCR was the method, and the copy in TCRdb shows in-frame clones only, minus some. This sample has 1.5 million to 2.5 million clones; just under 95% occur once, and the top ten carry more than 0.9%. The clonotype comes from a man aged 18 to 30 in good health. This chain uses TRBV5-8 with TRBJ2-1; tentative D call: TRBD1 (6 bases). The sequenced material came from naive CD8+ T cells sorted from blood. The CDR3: CASLWDNYNEQFF. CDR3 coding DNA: TGTGCCAGCCTCTGGGACAACTACAATGAGCAGTTCTTC. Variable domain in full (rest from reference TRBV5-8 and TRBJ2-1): EAGVTQSPTHLIKTRGQQATLRCSPISGHTSVYWYQQALGLGLQFLLWYDEGEERNRGNFPPRFSGRQFPNYSSELNVNALELEDSALYLCASLWDNYNEQFFGPGTRLTVL.